Listed below are T cell receptor beta chains from one sample, sequenced in a study of T cell repertoires in cytomegalovirus infection. TCRdb passed the reads through MiXCR, listing each CDR3 protein once. Of more than 400,000 distinct CDR3 sequences listed, around 27% are singletons. The sample taken for sequencing was PBMCs. The receptors here all came from a human donor in good health (CMV status not recorded). Some clones in this sample may be carry-over from other donors' samples. Each CDR3 is given with its conserved first and last residue. A D gene is named only where the DNA matches it firmly. Size is stated for part of the rows, as once, few or many counts, or as a class when the clone is expanded.

-	TRBJ1-5	TRBV7-9	-	TGTGCCAGCAGCGACACCCGACATGTCAACTTCAATCAGCCCCAGCATTTT	CASSDTRHVNFNQPQHF
few	TRBJ1-5	TRBV12-3/TRBV12-4	TRBD1	TGTGCCAGCAGTTCCAGGACAGGGGTTGTTCAGCCCCAGCATTTT	CASSSRTGVVQPQHF
many	TRBJ2-6	TRBV7-2	-	TGTGCCAGCAGCTTGAGCTCCTCGACAGCCTCTGGGGCCAACGTCCTGACTTTC	CASSLSSSTASGANVLTF
many	TRBJ1-1	TRBV7-2	TRBD1	TGTGCCAGCAGCCAGAGACAGGGACGAACGTACACTGAAGCTTTCTTT	CASSQRQGRTYTEAFF
-	TRBJ1-5	TRBV7-2	TRBD1	TGTGCCAGCAGCTTAGGACAGGGCCTCAATCAGCCCCAGCATTTT	CASSLGQGLNQPQHF
-	TRBJ2-7	TRBV20-1	-	TGCAGTGCTATCCGGACAGCCTCCTACGAGCAGTACTTC	CSAIRTASYEQYF
-	TRBJ2-3	TRBV6-2/TRBV6-3	-	TGTGCCAGCAGTAGGGGAGCCGGAGTGGAAGATACGCAGTATTTT	CASSRGAGVEDTQYF
few	TRBJ2-7	TRBV29-1	-	TGCAGCGCCCAGGGAGGCCCTATCTCCTACGAGCAGTACTTC	CSAQGGPISYEQYF
few	TRBJ2-3	TRBV20-1	TRBD2	TGCAGTGCTAGAGATGCTAGCGGGAGGAGAGATACGCAGTATTTT	CSARDASGRRDTQYF
few	TRBJ2-3	TRBV12-3/TRBV12-4	-	TGTGCCAGCAGTTTCTTGGGCAGGGGACCCACAGATACGCAGTATTTT	CASSFLGRGPTDTQYF
many	TRBJ1-4	TRBV7-9	TRBD1	TGTGCCAGCAGCGAACAGGGGGCGGTTGAAAAACTGTTTTTT	CASSEQGAVEKLFF